The entry below describes one T cell receptor beta chain. TCRdb's table, derived via immunoSEQ multiplex PCR, lists solely in-frame clones and lacks some. The sample lists about 220,000 clones; around 83% were seen once. Germline V gene data show CDR1 as LNHDA and CDR2 as SQIVND (reference sequence). Trimming stripped 5 bases from V and 4 bases from J, with 10 bases between. CDR3 length equals 13 residues. The data were taken from a study of blood T cell repertoires in COVID-19. The chain carries TRBV19 and TRBJ2-3; D may be TRBD1 (6 bases). The sample comprised peripheral blood. The sequence came from a woman between 45 and 65 years old with acute or convalescent COVID-19. Here the CDR3 DNA reads TGTGCCAGTAGTCCCGCAGGGGCAGATACGCAGTATTTT. Its translation is CASSPAGADTQYF.